The rows below give T cell receptor beta chains drawn from one sample of a study of blood T cell repertoires in COVID-19. Profiling relied on immunoSEQ multiplex PCR, and the TCRdb table lists in-frame clones only, not all of them. The sample contains around 50,000 clones, about 92% of which appear only once. Sequencing was carried out using peripheral blood. The source of these receptors is a human donor in a cohort sampled during active COVID-19. Each CDR3 is given with its conserved first and last residue. A D gene is named only where the DNA matches it firmly. Rows may omit the clone size; those that give it use once, few, many or a size class.

len	j_gene	d_gene	v_gene	abundance	CDR3nt	CDR3aa
15	TRBJ1-3	.	TRBV4-1	.	TGCGCCAGCAGCATAGGACAGACCTCTGGAAACACCATATATTTT	CASSIGQTSGNTIYF
15	TRBJ2-6	.	TRBV11-3	.	TGTGCCAGCAGCTCGGGGAGCTCTGGGGCCAACGTCCTGACTTTC	CASSSGSSGANVLTF
13	TRBJ1-6	.	TRBV19	.	TGTGCCAGTATGGAGGTCAGAAATTCACCCCTCCACTTT	CASMEVRNSPLHF
11	TRBJ1-6	.	TRBV20-1	.	TGCAGTGCAGCACAGGGTTTACCCCTCCACTTT	CSAAQGLPLHF
14	TRBJ2-3	.	TRBV11-3	.	TGTGCCAGCAGCTTAGGGCGGGGCACAGATACGCAGTATTTT	CASSLGRGTDTQYF
14	TRBJ2-3	.	TRBV7-8	.	TGTGCCAGCAGCTTGGCAGGGTGGGGAGGCACGCAGTATTTT	CASSLAGWGGTQYF
16	TRBJ1-1	TRBD1	TRBV2	.	TGTGCCAGCAATTCAAGGGCGGGACAGGGCAACACTGAAGCTTTCTTT	CASNSRAGQGNTEAFF
15	TRBJ2-1	.	TRBV5-4	.	TGTGCCAGCAGCTTGGGTTGGACAGCCTACAATGAGCAGTTCTTC	CASSLGWTAYNEQFF
16	TRBJ1-2	.	TRBV10-3	.	TGTGCCATCAGTGACCCCAGGGGCCTCTCTAACTATGGCTACACCTTC	CAISDPRGLSNYGYTF
17	TRBJ2-3	.	TRBV11-2	.	TGTGCCAGCAGCTTAACTAATTTCGCCCCCCGAACAGATACGCAGTATTTT	CASSLTNFAPRTDTQYF
14	TRBJ1-5	TRBD1	TRBV6-5	.	TGTGCCGTCTTAATGACAGGGGTGGCTCAGCCCCAGCATTTT	CAVLMTGVAQPQHF
14	TRBJ2-7	.	TRBV7-7	.	TGTGCTAGCAGCGACGGGGTTCACTCCTACGAGCAGTACTTC	CASSDGVHSYEQYF
16	TRBJ2-2	.	TRBV19	.	TGTGCCAGTAGTAGACAACTAGCCTCGGTCCCCGGGGAGCTGTTTTTT	CASSRQLASVPGELFF
14	TRBJ2-1	TRBD2	TRBV5-1	.	TGCGCCAGCAGCTTGGGCGGGAGGACGAATGAGCAGTTCTTC	CASSLGGRTNEQFF
17	TRBJ1-2	TRBD1	TRBV9	once	TGTGCCAGCAGCGTAGCAAGGGGGACAGGGGGAAAGCATGGCTACACCTTC	CASSVARGTGGKHGYTF
13	TRBJ2-3	.	TRBV7-7	once	TGTGCCAGCAGCTCTGGGGCCACAGATACGCAGTATTTT	CASSSGATDTQYF
14	TRBJ2-7	.	TRBV6-5	.	TGTGCCAGCAGCCAATCCTTGGGGGGTTACGAGCAGTACTTC	CASSQSLGGYEQYF
15	TRBJ2-7	.	TRBV7-9	few	TGTGCCAGCAGCTTAGGTCAGGGGCCCCCCTACGAGCAGTACTTC	CASSLGQGPPYEQYF
15	TRBJ2-7	.	TRBV5-1	.	TGCGCCAGCAGCCTGGGGGGACTCGCCGTTTTTGAGCAGTACTTC	CASSLGGLAVFEQYF
14	TRBJ1-5	.	TRBV19	.	TGTGCCAGTAGTATAGTCACAAACAATCAGCCCCAGCATTTT	CASSIVTNNQPQHF
15	TRBJ2-5	TRBD2	TRBV9	.	TGTGCCAGCAGCGTAGAAATAGCGGGACAAGAGACCCAGTACTTC	CASSVEIAGQETQYF
13	TRBJ1-3	.	TRBV12-3/TRBV12-4	.	TGTGCCAGCACCTTAACCACGGGGAACACCATATATTTT	CASTLTTGNTIYF
14	TRBJ2-3	TRBD2	TRBV6-5	.	TGTGCCAGCAGCTTTAGCGGGAGGGCAGATACGCAGTATTTT	CASSFSGRADTQYF
15	TRBJ1-2	TRBD1	TRBV5-1	.	TGCGCCAGCAGCTCCGCCCCTGACAGGGGATATGGCTACACCTTC	CASSSAPDRGYGYTF
16	TRBJ2-7	TRBD2	TRBV5-6	.	TGTGCCAGCAGCTTGGGGGGGACTAGCGGAACCTACGAGCAGTACTTC	CASSLGGTSGTYEQYF
14	TRBJ2-2	TRBD2	TRBV5-1	.	TGCGCCAGCACCCCCCTAGCGGACACCGGGGAGCTGTTTTTT	CASTPLADTGELFF
18	TRBJ2-2	TRBD2	TRBV5-1	.	TGCGCCAGCAGCTTGGCCAGCGGGGGAGTAAAGAACACCGGGGAGCTGTTTTTT	CASSLASGGVKNTGELFF
13	TRBJ2-7	.	TRBV12-3/TRBV12-4	.	TGTGCCAGCAGCGCAAGACAGGGAGGAGAGCAGTACTTC	CASSARQGGEQYF
16	TRBJ2-1	TRBD2	TRBV28	.	TGTGCCAGCAGTTACAATGCGGGAGGCGCCTACAATGAGCAGTTCTTC	CASSYNAGGAYNEQFF
13	TRBJ1-5	.	TRBV3-1/TRBV3-2	.	TGTGCCAGCAGCCAAGATCTCAATCAGCCCCAGCATTTT	CASSQDLNQPQHF
16	TRBJ2-7	TRBD2	TRBV6-2/TRBV6-3	.	TGTGCCAGCAGTTCCCCCCTGAATAGCGGGATTTACGAGCAGTACTTC	CASSSPLNSGIYEQYF